Sequencing of this T cell receptor beta chain was carried out in a study of T cells in Graves' hyperthyroidism and ophthalmopathy (dated by TCRdb to the late 2010s). In the study overall: Peripheral blood samples were taken at initial diagnosis, before any treatment was given. A discovery cohort of roughly 96 patients, about 43 with Graves' ophthalmopathy and 55 to 65 with stable Graves' hyperthyroidism, was used to find distinguishing TCR V-J signatures. Prospective prediction of ophthalmopathy was tested in an independent validation cohort consisting of 18 hyperthyroidism patients and around 17 patients who later progressed to ophthalmopathy. The 80 to 100 discovery patients were randomly divided into training and test sets at a 7:3 ratio. The study also compared thyroid tissue and blood T-cell repertoires from roughly six Graves' hyperthyroidism patients. Once sampling was done, hyperthyroidism patients were given methimazole at a starting dose of 30 mg daily, whereas ophthalmopathy patients were given high-dose intravenous methylprednisolone. The paper reports TCR Vbeta CDR3 sequencing of over 130 peripheral blood samples: fewer than 50 ophthalmopathy, some 80 hyperthyroidism and about 17 progressor patients. What the study reported, not specific to this receptor: No statistical method was used to fix the sample size in advance, and group allocation was not hidden from the investigators. In cross-validation, a model built on a 13 V-J signature told ophthalmopathy apart from stable hyperthyroidism with approximately 90% sensitivity and about 81% specificity, and in testing the same model reached 80%/75%. Most expanded thyroid clonotypes (frequency above 0.001) were also detected in blood, suggesting blood repertoires may reflect thyroid immune responses. In validation, the model predicted progression to ophthalmopathy a median of roughly six months before onset, with over 60% sensitivity and almost 75% specificity.

Amplification of TCR beta CDR3 regions was carried out from RNA transcripts. For the first round of RT-PCR on the TCR CDR3, the HTBI primer set was used together with the Qiagen OneStep RT-PCR kit. The libraries were constructed in a second round of multiplex PCR and then size-selected and purified. Paired-end sequencing of the libraries was performed with 100 bp reads on an Illumina HiSeq2000. On the authors' methods: SOAPnuke was used to process the raw data, removing reads that contained adapters or uncalled bases, had a mean Phred below 15, or lacked an exact match to the constant primer or identifier. COPE v1.2.5 was used to merge the high-quality paired reads, and each unique nucleotide sequence was defined as a clonotype. MiTCR v1.1 was used to align the clonotypes against IMGT TRBV, TRBD and TRBJ reference segments. The analysis included only V-J combinations with a frequency above 0.0001, which together covered 99% to 99.2% of the repertoires. A TCS score was defined as the ratio between F50 (clonal expansion) and ExV (chaos), using BLOSUM62-based TCRdist between CDR3 peptides within each V-J. Welch's t-statistics and random forest reduced just over 500 V-J features to roughly 13, which were used in a naive Bayes classifier (R e1071). TCRdb reran the public reads through fastp at Q25 and MiXCR, keeping productive beta chains. Rows with one shared CDR3 protein collapse into an entry with the most common genes and DNA. The V and J calls shown here were made by TCRdb, not taken from the authors' results. The sample table contains about 560,000 distinct CDR3 sequences; only one count was recorded for 15% to 18% of them. Jointly, the top ten make up about 7% of the sample.

Stable Graves' hyperthyroidism was defined as no progression to ophthalmopathy during 18 months of follow-up. Hyperthyroidism patients were aged 18 to 65 years and newly diagnosed, with disease duration of less than 2 months. Any patient with an uncontrolled infection, another autoimmune disease, pregnancy or lactation was excluded. Diagnoses relied on clinical symptoms, serum thyroxine and TRAb, thyroid ultrasound and orbital computed tomography. Ficoll-Paque density gradient centrifugation was used to isolate PBMCs from approximately 11 ml of fresh peripheral blood. Total RNA was extracted using Trizol reagent, and RNA quality was assessed on an Agilent 2100 Bioanalyzer. This clonotype was recorded many times. This clone's antigen is unknown. No clone much larger than this one lies a single base away; base qualities are absent. The sample comprised blood. This sequence was found in a woman aged 25 to 39 with Graves' hyperthyroidism.

The CDR3 protein sequence reads: CASSTMGPTGTQYF. At the DNA level, the sequence is TGTGCCAGCAGTACAATGGGACCGACAGGAACGCAGTATTTT. This receptor chain uses TRBV27 and TRBJ2-3; perhaps TRBD1 is the D gene, with 6 bases matching. The CDR3, cysteine through phenylalanine, is 14 amino acids long. The retained sequence is limited to the CDR3, 42 bases, with the frame set at the first base. V is clipped by 5 bases and J by 9 bases, and the sequence between their germline boundaries is 18 bases long. CDR1 is given as MNHEY and CDR2 as SMNVEV, both from the germline V gene (reference sequence).